This entry lists 17 T cell receptor beta chains sequenced from one sample in a study of T-cell reconstitution after alpha-beta-depleted transplantation in children. During its preparation, the TCRbeta library received unique molecular identifiers. In TCRdb, the PCR reads were re-called with MiXCR into one record per CDR3 protein. This sample has fewer than 350,000 distinct CDR3 sequences; 10% occur once, and the top ten carry approximately 7%. Sequencing was performed on PBMCs, taken before TCRalphabeta/CD19-depleted stem cell transplant. These receptors were taken from a boy younger than two with acute myeloid leukemia, due to receive a stem cell transplant.

This clonotype has a count of ten or more. J is TRBJ1-2 and V is TRBV19; D not resolved. CDR1 and CDR2 (germline): LNHDA, SQIVND (reference sequence). Trimming shortened V by 2 bases and J by 6 bases, and 13 bases separated the two germline ends. CDR3 length: 14 residues. CDR3 sequence: CASSISNPSHGYTF. In DNA, the CDR3 is TGTGCCAGTAGTATATCTAATCCCTCCCATGGCTACACCTTC.

This clonotype was found a few times. CDR3 protein: CASSQSRTGDYEQYF. The CDR3 DNA follows: TGTGCCAGCAGCCAATCCCGGACTGGGGACTACGAGCAGTACTTC. This chain connects TRBV4-2 to TRBJ2-7, with D possibly TRBD2 on 5 matching bases. Trimming cost V 2 bases and J 3 bases, with 14 bases left between them. Germline loops: CDR1 LGHNA, CDR2 YNFKEQ. The CDR3 consists of 15 residues.

This clonotype was seen repeatedly, ten times or more. The genes are TRBV5-6 and TRBJ1-2; D gene ambiguous. This CDR3 spans 15 amino acids. From germline, CDR1 is SGHDT and CDR2 YYEEEE. The V gene lost 4 bases and the J gene lost 2 bases, with 15 bases spanning the gap. The CDR3 spells CASSALLTGNYGYTF. The CDR3 nucleotides are TGTGCCAGCAGCGCGCTACTGACGGGGAACTATGGCTACACCTTC.

The V and J genes are TRBV5-1 and TRBJ2-4; TRBD1 aligns across 11 bases. The CDR3 is 13 amino acids. CDR1 and CDR2 from the germline V gene are SGHRS and YFSETQ. V was pared by 4 bases and J by 9 bases, with 3 bases of the junction left unmatched. The CDR3 sequence: CASSRGQGGIQYF. CDR3 coding DNA: TGCGCCAGCAGCAGGGGACAGGGGGGCATTCAGTACTTC. The entire variable domain, with the rest obtained from reference TRBV5-1 and TRBJ2-4, is as follows: KAGVTQTPRYLIKTRGQQVTLSCSPISGHRSVSWYQQTPGQGLQFLFEYFSETQRNKGNFPGRFSGRQFSNSRSEMNVSTLELGDSALYLCASSRGQGGIQYFGAGTRLSVL.

This clonotype has a count of ten or more. The chain carries TRBV5-1 and TRBJ2-1, with D possibly being TRBD1 (5 bases). Trimming pared 4 bases from V and 0 bases from J, leaving 11 bases between. In germline, CDR1 is SGHRS, CDR2 YFSETQ. This CDR3 is 15 amino acids long. The CDR3 is CASSLDSFSYNEQFF. Written as DNA, the CDR3 is TGCGCCAGCAGCCTAGACAGTTTCTCCTACAATGAGCAGTTCTTC.

This clonotype was detected ten times or more. The chain carries TRBV28 and TRBJ1-1; TRBD1 might be the D (5 bases). V lost 6 bases, J lost 2 bases, and 13 bases lay in between. Per germline, CDR1 MDHEN and CDR2 SYDVKM. The CDR3 contains 14 residues. CDR3 DNA sequence: TGTGCCAGCAGCCGATCCGGGGCTAACACTGAAGCTTTCTTT. Its translation: CASSRSGANTEAFF.

This clonotype was counted many times. The V and J genes are TRBV5-5 and TRBJ1-1, with D unresolved. The germline V gene has CDR1 SGHKS and CDR2 YYEKEE (reference sequence). With 2 bases removed from V and 3 bases from J, the gap between germline ends came to 14 bases. This CDR3 contains 15 residues. In nucleotides, the CDR3 is TGTGCCAGCAGCTTAAGGGCCCGCGGGGACACTGAAGCTTTCTTT. It encodes CASSLRARGDTEAFF. Based on the CDR3 plus reference TRBV5-5 and TRBJ1-1, the full variable domain is DAGVTQSPTHLIKTRGQQVTLRCSPISGHKSVSWYQQVLGQGPQFIFQYYEKEERGRGNFPDRFSARQFPNYSSELNVNALLLGDSALYLCASSLRARGDTEAFFGQGTRLTVV.

This clonotype has a count of ten or more. This chain uses TRBV4-1 with TRBJ2-2, with 11 bases identical to TRBD2. V gave up 4 bases and J gave up 0 bases; unmatched junction bases: 4. The CDR3 length is 17 residues. CDR1 is MGHRA and CDR2 is YSYEKL in the germline V gene. In DNA form, the CDR3 reads TGCGCCAGCAGCCCCGGACTAGCGGGTGCGAACACCGGGGAGCTGTTTTTT. This encodes CASSPGLAGANTGELFF.

This clonotype was observed at least ten times. The V and J genes are TRBV5-1 and TRBJ2-7, with D unresolved. This CDR3 spans 14 amino acids. Between the trimmed V and J ends, which lost 4 bases and 3 bases, there was a span of 14 bases. Germline values: CDR1 SGHRS, CDR2 YFSETQ. CDR3 residues: CASSARVRDYEQYF. The CDR3 nucleotides are TGCGCCAGCAGCGCAAGGGTACGCGACTACGAGCAGTACTTC.

The table lists this clonotype with many counts. The junction and the germline gene differ at one end; a read error may be behind it. The CDR3 coding sequence is TGTGCCAGCAGTTGGTCGGGGAATCAGCCCCAACATTTT. Translating it yields CASSWSGNQPQHF. This chain connects TRBV12-3 or TRBV12-4 to TRBJ1-5; D not resolved. The CDR3 is 13 amino acids.

This clonotype has more than one count but fewer than ten. The CDR3 loop is CASSSPWEETQYF. For the CDR3, the DNA is TGTGCCAGCAGTTCCCCCTGGGAGGAGACCCAGTACTTC. The rearrangement joins TRBV12-3 or TRBV12-4 to TRBJ2-5, with D perhaps matching TRBD2 (5 bases). Trimming stripped 4 bases from V and 5 bases from J, with 11 bases between. CDR3 size: 13 residues.

This clonotype appeared many times. V and J are TRBV12-3 or TRBV12-4 and TRBJ2-2; 8 nucleotides align to TRBD1. V was pared by 3 bases and J by 6 bases, with 6 bases of the junction left unmatched. This CDR3 has 15 residues. The CDR3 region has the DNA TGTGCCAGCAGTTTCCAGGGGGCGGTGGCCGGGGAGCTGTTTTTT. Encoded protein: CASSFQGAVAGELFF.

This clonotype has at least ten counts. The chain recombines TRBV7-8 with TRBJ2-3, with TRBD2 matching over 7 bases. Germline CDR1 SGHVS, CDR2 FQNEAQ. The CDR3 consists of 15 residues. V shed 5 bases and J 2 bases; nucleotides not matched to a gene: 7. Here the CDR3 DNA reads TGTGCCAGCAGCCGAGAGCTAGCGGACACAGATACGCAGTATTTT. This sequence encodes CASSRELADTDTQYF.

This clonotype was seen a handful of times. The V gene is TRBV7-2, the J gene TRBJ1-4, with a possible D match to TRBD1 (6 bases). This CDR3 contains 14 residues. V was trimmed by 2 bases and J by 8 bases, leaving 12 bases between them. In germline, CDR1 is SGHTA, CDR2 FQGNSA. The CDR3 region is CASSLWGHKEKLFF. CDR3 coding DNA: TGTGCCAGCAGCTTATGGGGACATAAGGAAAAACTGTTTTTT.

The table lists this clonotype with many counts. V is TRBV4-3 and J is TRBJ2-5, with 10 bases fitting TRBD1. V trimming: 5 bases; J trimming: 6 bases; junction bases outside the gene matches: 6. This CDR3 region has 14 residues. Germline CDR1 and CDR2: LGHNA and YSLEER. CDR3 sequence reads: CASSYRDRGQTQYF. For the CDR3, the DNA is TGCGCCAGCAGCTACCGGGACAGGGGACAGACCCAGTACTTC.

This clonotype was detected ten times or more. The chain carries TRBV10-3 and TRBJ2-3; no firm D call. The germline V and J ends were trimmed by 6 bases and 0 bases, with 4 bases remaining between them. CDR3 length: 12 residues. Germline V gives CDR1 ENHRY, CDR2 SYGVKD. The chain's CDR3 is CAIRQSTDTQYF. DNA of the CDR3: TGTGCCATCAGACAAAGCACAGATACGCAGTATTTT.

This clonotype was counted ten times or more. The V and J genes are TRBV19 and TRBJ2-1; D tentatively fits TRBD1 or TRBD2 (5 bases each). The V end lost 3 bases, the J end lost 10 bases, and 13 bases lay between the germline ends. The V gene's germline CDR1 is LNHDA and CDR2 SQIVND (reference sequence). CDR3 length equals 13 residues. DNA for the CDR3: TGTGCCAGTAGTATGGGACCAGCTAACGAGCAGTTCTTC. Residues: CASSMGPANEQFF. Full variable domain (rest looked up from reference TRBV19 and TRBJ2-1): DGGITQSPKYLFRKEGQNVTLSCEQNLNHDAMYWYRQDPGQGLRLIYYSQIVNDFQKGDIAEGYSVSREKKESFPLTVTSAQKNPTAFYLCASSMGPANEQFFGPGTRLTVL.